One sample yielded the 17 T cell receptor beta chains listed below, sequenced in a study of spatial heterogeneity in lung cancer (dated by TCRdb to the late 2010s). Receptors were amplified or captured by 5' RACE. These reads were obtained on a NextSeq 500. TCRdb ran its own pipeline on the public reads, namely fastp trimming at Q25 and MiXCR clone calling, and kept in-frame beta chains. When rows share a CDR3 protein, they turn into one entry using the most common DNA and genes. This sample lists 15,000 to 20,000 distinct CDR3 sequences; around 5.9% were detected once. The leading ten clones occupy roughly 24% of the sample. The label giving this sample's time point can be read as: blood at routine non-recurrence follow-up after resection. The input for sequencing was PBMCs, taken at follow-up. These TCRs come from a male donor with early-stage non-small cell lung cancer.

This clonotype was detected ten times or more. The rearrangement uses TRBV7-9 and TRBJ1-6; tentative D call: TRBD1 (5 bases). The CDR3 extends over 14 amino acids. V was cut by 4 bases and J by 5 bases, with 9 bases left in between. Germline-derived CDR1 and CDR2 are SEHNR and FQNEAQ (reference sequence). In DNA, the CDR3 is TGTGCCAGCAGCTATGGGACGAATAATTCACCCCTCCACTTT. Amino acids: CASSYGTNNSPLHF.

This clonotype was seen many times. The chain has TRBV5-1 and TRBJ2-5; 7 nucleotides line up with TRBD2. Germline CDR1 is SGHRS and CDR2 is YFSETQ. The CDR3 is made up of 14 amino acids. The V segment lost 3 bases and the J segment 2 bases; nucleotides outside the gene matches: 4. The chain's CDR3 is CASSSGTNQETQYF. For the CDR3, the DNA is TGCGCCAGCAGCTCCGGGACTAATCAAGAGACCCAGTACTTC.

The V gene is TRBV7-8, the J gene TRBJ1-1; 9 bases are a match to TRBD1. The CDR3 is 16 residues long. From germline, CDR1 is SGHVS and CDR2 FQNEAQ. V shed 2 bases and J 3 bases; nucleotides not matched to a gene: 7. The CDR3 nucleotides are TGTGCCAGCAGCTTAAGATATCGACAGGGGGACACTGAAGCTTTCTTT. Amino acids: CASSLRYRQGDTEAFF.

The CDR3 protein is CAISGASSYNEQFF. The CDR3 nucleotides read TGTGCCATCAGTGGCGCCAGCTCCTACAATGAGCAGTTCTTC. This sequence joins TRBV10-3 and TRBJ2-1; D is undetermined. This CDR3 is built from 14 residues. The V and J ends lost 4 bases and 0 bases respectively, with 7 bases between them. Germline values: CDR1 ENHRY, CDR2 SYGVKD.

This clonotype was observed many times. The rearrangement uses TRBV19 and TRBJ2-7, with 7 bases aligning to TRBD1. The germline gives CDR1 LNHDA, CDR2 SQIVND (reference sequence). The ends lost 6 bases at V and 0 bases at J; junction bases unmatched: 2. This CDR3 has 13 residues. The DNA of the CDR3 is TGTGCCAGTAGGGACAGGAACTCCTACGAGCAGTACTTC. Amino acid sequence: CASRDRNSYEQYF.

The chain uses TRBV6-6 and TRBJ2-1; 12 nucleotides line up with TRBD2. Trimming cost V 7 bases and J 3 bases; bases outside gene matches: 4. The V gene's germline CDR1 is MNHNY and CDR2 SVGAGI (reference sequence). This CDR3 comprises 15 residues. The DNA of the CDR3 is TGTGCCAGCACCAAACTAGCGGGGGGCTACAATGAGCAGTTCTTC. Amino acids: CASTKLAGGYNEQFF.

The chain joins TRBV28 to TRBJ2-7; 15 bases align to TRBD2. Looked up from germline, CDR1 is MDHEN and CDR2 is SYDVKM. There are 17 residues in the CDR3. V lost 0 bases, J lost 3 bases, and 3 bases stayed unmatched. CDR3 sequence: CASSLWGTSGRSYEQYF. The CDR3 DNA reads TGTGCCAGCAGTTTATGGGGGACTAGCGGGAGGAGCTACGAGCAGTACTTC.

This clonotype was recorded a few times. The chain has TRBV7-9 and TRBJ1-2; 9 bases are shared with TRBD1. Germline trimming cut 4 bases from V and 5 bases from J; bases unmatched to any gene: 20. The CDR3 has 19 amino acids. Germline V gene sequence: CDR1 SEHNR, CDR2 FQNEAQ (reference sequence). The CDR3 here is CASSSYRDRVSERGYGYTF. In nucleotides, the CDR3 is TGTGCCAGCAGCTCATACCGGGACAGGGTCTCCGAGAGAGGTTATGGCTACACCTTC. The complete variable domain, with remaining parts taken from reference TRBV7-9 and TRBJ1-2, reads DTGVSQNPRHKITKRGQNVTFRCDPISEHNRLYWYRQTLGQGPEFLTYFQNEAQLEKSRLLSDRFSAERPKGSFSTLEIQRTEQGDSAMYLCASSSYRDRVSERGYGYTFGSGTRLTVV.

This clonotype has ten or more counts. V usage is TRBV7-2 and J usage is TRBJ2-4; D possibly uses TRBD1 or TRBD2 (5 bases each). V dropped 4 bases and J dropped 9 bases, with 16 bases sitting between them. CDR3 size: 14 residues. In germline, CDR1 is SGHTA, CDR2 FQGNSA. For the CDR3, the DNA is TGTGCCAGCAGCTCGCCCCGGGGTGGGGGCATTCAGTACTTC. This codes for CASSSPRGGGIQYF. The full variable domain, its missing parts supplied by reference TRBV7-2 and TRBJ2-4, is GAGVSQSPSNKVTEKGKDVELRCDPISGHTALYWYRQSLGQGLEFLIYFQGNSAPDKSGLPSDRFSAERTGGSVSTLTIQRTQQEDSAVYLCASSSPRGGGIQYFGAGTRLSVL.

This clonotype was seen ten or more times. The chain employs TRBV7-8 and TRBJ2-3; D is uncertain. The CDR3 is made up of 13 amino acids. CDR1 and CDR2 (germline): SGHVS, FQNEAQ. V was pared by 5 bases and J by 6 bases, with 12 bases between. DNA for the CDR3: TGTGCCAGCAGCGGTGGGCCCGGGGATACGCAGTATTTT. This sequence encodes CASSGGPGDTQYF.

Many counts were recorded for this clonotype. CDR3 sequence: CASSLYRGSYEQYF. The CDR3 nucleotides are TGTGCCAGCAGTCTCTACCGCGGATCATACGAGCAGTACTTC. V is TRBV6-5 and J is TRBJ2-7; D uncertain. Per the germline V gene, CDR1 is MNHEY and CDR2 is SVGAGI. Trimming cost V 5 bases and J 4 bases, with 15 bases left between them. CDR3 length: 14 residues.

This clonotype has a count of ten or more. V is TRBV7-6 and J is TRBJ1-1, with a weak D call TRBD1 (5 bases). CDR1 and CDR2 (germline): SGHVS, FNYEAQ. Trimming cost V 1 base and J 0 bases, with 15 bases left between them. CDR3 length equals 17 residues. The CDR3 sequence: CASSLVYRSTMNTEAFF. The DNA of the CDR3 is TGTGCCAGCAGCTTAGTTTACAGGAGTACCATGAACACTGAAGCTTTCTTT.

This clonotype was counted at least ten times. The chain uses TRBV19 and TRBJ2-4, with D perhaps matching TRBD1 (6 bases). Trimming took 8 bases from V and 9 from J, leaving 8 bases between them. The CDR3 length is 10 residues. The V gene's germline CDR1 is LNHDA and CDR2 SQIVND (reference sequence). CDR3 sequence reads: CASGGGIQYF. The CDR3 DNA reads TGTGCCAGTGGGGGCGGCATTCAGTACTTC. Supplemented by reference TRBV19 and TRBJ2-4, the full variable domain reads DGGITQSPKYLFRKEGQNVTLSCEQNLNHDAMYWYRQDPGQGLRLIYYSQIVNDFQKGDIAEGYSVSREKKESFPLTVTSAQKNPTAFYLCASGGGIQYFGAGTRLSVL.

In its sample, this clonotype was seen many times. The chain combines TRBV19 with TRBJ2-5; 12 nucleotides align to TRBD2. CDR1 and CDR2 (germline): LNHDA, SQIVND (reference sequence). The CDR3 totals 17 residues. V was pared by 5 bases and J by 0 bases, with 7 bases of the junction left unmatched. The CDR3 is CASSLLAGGLYQETQYF. DNA for the CDR3: TGTGCCAGTAGTCTCCTAGCGGGAGGGTTGTACCAAGAGACCCAGTACTTC. The whole variable domain, filled in from reference TRBV19 and TRBJ2-5, reads DGGITQSPKYLFRKEGQNVTLSCEQNLNHDAMYWYRQDPGQGLRLIYYSQIVNDFQKGDIAEGYSVSREKKESFPLTVTSAQKNPTAFYLCASSLLAGGLYQETQYFGPGTRLLVL.

This clonotype was seen at least ten times. J is TRBJ2-5 and V is TRBV24-1; D not resolved. Deletions cut 3 bases from V and 5 bases from J, with 9 bases between. From germline, CDR1 is KGHDR and CDR2 SFDVKD. The CDR3 is 13 residues long. The CDR3 loop is CATSDAYGETQYF. The CDR3 nucleotides read TGTGCCACCAGTGATGCCTATGGGGAGACCCAGTACTTC.

This clonotype was counted only a few times. The chain uses TRBV25-1 and TRBJ1-6; D unresolved. The CDR3 is 16 amino acids. CDR1 and CDR2 from the germline V gene are MGHDK and SYGVNS. V was trimmed by 2 bases and J by 0 bases, leaving 8 bases between them. The DNA for the CDR3 is TGTGCCAGCAGTGAAGGGCAGAGCTCCTATAATTCACCCCTCCACTTT. Translating it yields CASSEGQSSYNSPLHF.

The sample holds many counts of this clonotype. This chain uses TRBV20-1 with TRBJ2-3; 7 bases are a match to TRBD2. The CDR3 has 15 amino acids. With 0 bases clipped from V and 0 bases from J, the junction kept 3 bases outside the gene matches. Germline CDR1 reads DFQATT; CDR2 reads SNEGSKA (reference sequence). The CDR3 DNA reads as TGCAGTGCTAGAGATCGGACTAGAAGCACAGATACGCAGTATTTT. Translation: CSARDRTRSTDTQYF.